A single sample gave rise to the 27 T cell receptor beta chains below, sequenced in a study of cytomegalovirus exposure and HLA in healthy donors. Sequencing used immunoSEQ multiplex PCR; TCRdb keeps in-frame clones, though not all of them. The table records 65,000 to 80,000 clones, 85% to 95% of them present only once. Input material: PBMCs. These receptors were collected from a woman aged 18-29 years in good health and CMV-seronegative.

The chain recombines TRBV6-5 with TRBJ2-5, with 7 bases matching TRBD2. Germline V lookup: CDR1 MNHEY, CDR2 SVGAGI. Trimming took 2 bases from V and 2 from J; bases not matched to a gene: 5. The CDR3 sequence is 15 residues long. CDR3 coding DNA: TGTGCCAGCAGTTACAAGGGGAGGGTTCAAGAGACCCAGTACTTC. As protein: CASSYKGRVQETQYF.

The chain has TRBV7-6 and TRBJ1-1; D gene uncertain. Germline values: CDR1 SGHVS, CDR2 FNYEAQ. V was trimmed by 6 bases and J by 0 bases, leaving 8 bases between them. The CDR3 contains 13 residues. The chain's CDR3 is CASRPIMNTEAFF. The CDR3 nucleotides read TGTGCCAGCAGGCCTATTATGAACACTGAAGCTTTCTTT.

Here the CDR3 reads CASSPSGTGSEKLFF. DNA of the CDR3: TGTGCCAGCAGTCCATCCGGGACAGGGAGTGAAAAACTGTTTTTT. The chain uses TRBV27 and TRBJ1-4; 9 bases agree with TRBD1. Germline trimming cut 5 bases from V and 7 bases from J; bases unmatched to any gene: 8. In germline, CDR1 is MNHEY, CDR2 SMNVEV (reference sequence). The CDR3 has 15 amino acids.

The sample holds one count of this clone. The chain employs TRBV11-3 and TRBJ2-5; 9 nucleotides agree with TRBD1. Germline trimming cut 4 bases from V and 2 bases from J; bases unmatched to any gene: 5. Germline CDR1 and CDR2: SGHNT and YENEEA. The CDR3 loop spans 15 amino acids. CDR3 in amino acids: CASSSRTGDQETQYF. The CDR3, as DNA: TGTGCCAGCAGCTCGAGGACAGGGGATCAAGAGACCCAGTACTTC.

This clone was observed once. The J gene is TRBJ2-3, the V gene TRBV5-6, with 7 bases matching TRBD2. Trimming at V came to 0 bases and at J to 4 bases, leaving 14 bases not matched to a gene. CDR1 is SGHDT, CDR2 YYEEEE, per germline. The CDR3 extends over 18 amino acids. CDR3: CASSLGAAAGVGPDTQYF. Written as DNA, the CDR3 is TGTGCCAGCAGCTTGGGAGCCGCGGCGGGAGTGGGACCAGATACGCAGTATTTT.

DNA of the CDR3: TGTGCCAGCAGTACGACAGAGCTCTACGAGCAGTACTTC. Translated, it gives CASSTTELYEQYF. The rearrangement uses TRBV6-1 and TRBJ2-7, with D possibly TRBD1 on 5 matching bases. The CDR3 has 13 residues. Trimming stripped 5 bases from V and 3 bases from J, with 11 bases between. Germline CDR1 reads MNHNS; CDR2 reads SASEGT.

The genes are TRBV28 and TRBJ1-3; no reliable D call. Germline CDR1 MDHEN, CDR2 SYDVKM. CDR3 length: 13 residues. V was pared by 1 base and J by 4 bases, with 5 bases between. The CDR3 DNA sequence: TGTGCCAGCAGTTTATCCCTCGGAAACACCATATATTTT. It specifies CASSLSLGNTIYF.

The V call is TRBV4-2, the J call TRBJ2-7; 12 nucleotides align to TRBD2. Germline CDR1 is LGHNA and CDR2 is YNFKEQ. V was clipped by 1 base and J by 4 bases; unmatched bases: 8. There are 17 residues in the CDR3. The CDR3 spells CASSQGLTSGREYEQYF. CDR3 coding DNA: TGTGCCAGCAGCCAAGGTCTGACTAGCGGGAGAGAGTACGAGCAGTACTTC.

The genes are TRBV6-5 and TRBJ1-5; D is uncertain. Trimming took 2 bases from V and 6 from J, leaving 8 bases between them. The CDR3 loop spans 13 amino acids. In germline, CDR1 is MNHEY, CDR2 SVGAGI. For the CDR3, the DNA is TGTGCCAGCAGTTACGATGGGCGTCAGCCCCAGCATTTT. Its protein product is CASSYDGRQPQHF.

The chain recombines TRBV11-2 with TRBJ2-1, with 9 bases that match TRBD1. The CDR3 covers 16 residues. From germline, CDR1 is SGHAT and CDR2 FQNNGV. V trimming: 0 bases; J trimming: 9 bases; junction bases outside the gene matches: 9. This CDR3 is CASSLDRGQGAIEQFF. CDR3 nucleotides: TGTGCCAGCAGCTTAGATAGGGGACAGGGAGCTATTGAGCAGTTCTTC.

The CDR3 DNA follows: TGCGCCAGCAGCTTGGGGCAGATTAATGAAAAACTGTTTTTT. Its translation is CASSLGQINEKLFF. V usage is TRBV5-1 and J usage is TRBJ1-4; D unclear. This CDR3 has 14 residues. The V gene lost 0 bases and the J gene lost 4 bases, with 7 bases spanning the gap. Germline CDR1 is SGHRS and CDR2 is YFSETQ.

V gene TRBV7-2 combines with J gene TRBJ1-2, with TRBD1 matching over 7 bases. The germline CDR1 and CDR2 sequences are SGHTA and FQGNSA. The CDR3 is 14 amino acids. After removal of 5 bases from V and 3 bases from J, the junction contained 6 bases not matched to a gene. CDR3 loop: CASSPPGQDYGYTF. DNA of the CDR3: TGTGCCAGCAGCCCGCCAGGACAGGACTATGGCTACACCTTC. The variable domain in full, completed from reference TRBV7-2 and TRBJ1-2, reads GAGVSQSPSNKVTEKGKDVELRCDPISGHTALYWYRQSLGQGLEFLIYFQGNSAPDKSGLPSDRFSAERTGGSVSTLTIQRTQQEDSAVYLCASSPPGQDYGYTFGSGTRLTVV.

The gene calls are TRBV27 and TRBJ2-1; D is possibly TRBD2 (5 bases). This CDR3 contains 15 residues. V was cut by 5 bases and J by 12 bases, with 23 bases left in between. Per the germline V gene, CDR1 is MNHEY and CDR2 is SMNVEV (reference sequence). CDR3 sequence (DNA): TGTGCCAGCAGTCCAGAAACTCCGGACTTTTCCGGGCAGTTCTTC. This gives the protein CASSPETPDFSGQFF.

This chain links TRBV6-5 with TRBJ1-1; D possibly corresponds to TRBD1 (6 bases). CDR3 length: 13 residues. Trimming left V 6 bases short and J 1 base short, with 9 bases between. Germline values: CDR1 MNHEY, CDR2 SVGAGI. The CDR3 coding sequence is TGTGCCAGCAGCCTGACAGGGAACACTGAAGCTTTCTTT. Translating it yields CASSLTGNTEAFF.

In DNA form, the CDR3 reads TGCGCCAGCAGCCAAGCGGGAAGCCCCGGGCAGCCCCAGCATTTT. This sequence encodes CASSQAGSPGQPQHF. V is TRBV4-1 and J is TRBJ1-5; D remains ambiguous. Trimming stripped 1 base from V and 7 bases from J, with 14 bases between. Germline V gives CDR1 MGHRA, CDR2 YSYEKL. This CDR3 has 15 residues.

V and J are TRBV5-4 and TRBJ2-3, with 7 bases fitting TRBD2. Germline values: CDR1 SGHNT, CDR2 YYREEE (reference sequence). The CDR3 sequence is 16 residues long. The V segment lost 4 bases and the J segment 4 bases; nucleotides outside the gene matches: 12. Here the CDR3 reads CASSTYFGGSADTQYF. DNA of the CDR3: TGTGCCAGCAGCACGTACTTCGGGGGGAGTGCAGATACGCAGTATTTT. Together with reference TRBV5-4 and TRBJ2-3, the CDR3 gives the full variable domain: ETGVTQSPTHLIKTRGQQVTLRCSSQSGHNTVSWYQQALGQGPQFIFQYYREEENGRGNFPPRFSGLQFPNYSSELNVNALELDDSALYLCASSTYFGGSADTQYFGPGTRLTVL.

The rearrangement links TRBV6-1 to TRBJ2-3, with D unclear. In germline, CDR1 is MNHNS, CDR2 SASEGT. The CDR3 is 15 residues long. V lost 3 bases and J lost 2, with 12 bases in between. Written as DNA, the CDR3 is TGTGCCAGCAGTGACTTTGGGCCAAACACAGATACGCAGTATTTT. This sequence encodes CASSDFGPNTDTQYF.

Points on this clone: Other DNA sequences within the sample encode an identical CDR3. Here the CDR3 reads CASSRDSSGNTIYF. DNA of the CDR3: TGCGCCAGCAGCCGGGACAGCTCTGGAAACACCATATATTTT. The genes are TRBV5-1 and TRBJ1-3, with 7 bases aligning to TRBD1. The CDR3 contains 14 residues. The trim removed 4 bases at V and 0 bases at J, leaving 1 base unmatched. Germline loops: CDR1 SGHRS, CDR2 YFSETQ.

The V and J genes are TRBV6-1 and TRBJ2-5, with D possibly being TRBD1 (6 bases). The germline V and J ends were trimmed by 5 bases and 5 bases, with 15 bases remaining between them. The CDR3 is 14 amino acids. In germline, CDR1 is MNHNS, CDR2 SASEGT. The CDR3 spells CASSYGTLGETQYF. CDR3 nucleotides: TGTGCCAGCAGTTATGGGACACTAGGGGAGACCCAGTACTTC.

The rearrangement uses TRBV18 and TRBJ2-3; D is uncertain. CDR3 length: 15 amino acids. Germline values: CDR1 KGHSH, CDR2 LQKENI. V lost 2 bases and J lost 2, with 11 bases in between. This chain's CDR3 is CASSPTVRYTDTQYF. DNA for the CDR3: TGTGCCAGCTCACCAACCGTTAGATACACAGATACGCAGTATTTT.

V gene TRBV13 combines with J gene TRBJ2-3; 9 bases fit TRBD1. CDR1 is PRHDT, CDR2 FYEKMQ, per germline (reference sequence). J gave up 6 bases and V 5 bases, and 9 bases lay outside the gene matches. The CDR3 runs 15 residues. This CDR3 is CASSHRDRVIDTQYF. The CDR3 DNA reads as TGTGCCAGCAGCCACCGGGACAGGGTAATCGATACGCAGTATTTT.

The chain carries TRBV7-9 and TRBJ2-1, with a weak D call TRBD1 (6 bases). CDR1 SEHNR and CDR2 FQNEAQ come from the germline V gene (reference sequence). V was pared by 3 bases and J by 0 bases, with 15 bases between. The CDR3 is made up of 17 amino acids. The CDR3 DNA is TGTGCCAGCAGCTTCGAAGGGGGTCGTAGCTCCTACAATGAGCAGTTCTTC. Protein: CASSFEGGRSSYNEQFF.

The chain couples TRBV27 to TRBJ2-7; D perhaps matches TRBD1 (5 bases). The CDR3 length is 14 residues. Per the germline V gene, CDR1 is MNHEY and CDR2 is SMNVEV (reference sequence). V was cut by 2 bases and J by 0 bases, with 8 bases left in between. The CDR3: CASSLRGYSYEQYF. CDR3 DNA sequence: TGTGCCAGCAGTTTAAGGGGTTACTCCTACGAGCAGTACTTC.

The gene calls are TRBV5-1 and TRBJ2-3; D might be TRBD2 (6 bases). Germline assignment: CDR1 SGHRS and CDR2 YFSETQ. The CDR3 extends over 12 amino acids. V dropped 4 bases and J dropped 5 bases, with 8 bases sitting between them. CDR3 in DNA: TGCGCCAGCAGCGGTAGCGGAGATACGCAGTATTTT. This translates into CASSGSGDTQYF.

The gene calls are TRBV19 and TRBJ2-2, with D unclear. From germline, CDR1 is LNHDA and CDR2 SQIVND (reference sequence). Trimming took off 7 bases at V and 4 bases at J, with 13 bases between the two ends. The CDR3 sequence is 14 residues long. CDR3 sequence reads: CASTETHGTGELFF. The CDR3 DNA is TGTGCCAGTACCGAAACGCACGGCACCGGGGAGCTGTTTTTT.

The rearrangement joins TRBV27 to TRBJ2-7; TRBD1 matches at 7 bases. The ends lost 2 bases at V and 5 bases at J; junction bases unmatched: 6. Germline CDR1 and CDR2: MNHEY and SMNVEV (reference sequence). The CDR3 runs to 14 residues. The CDR3 DNA is TGTGCCAGCAGTTTACATCGGGACAGTAACGAGCAGTACTTC. Translated, it gives CASSLHRDSNEQYF.

V usage is TRBV7-2 and J usage is TRBJ1-4; no clear D gene. The CDR3 contains 14 residues. V was pared by 5 bases and J by 4 bases, with 11 bases between. Germline V gives CDR1 SGHTA, CDR2 FQGNSA. This CDR3 reads CASSTYGLNEKLFF. The CDR3 DNA sequence: TGTGCCAGCAGCACCTACGGACTTAATGAAAAACTGTTTTTT.